These 22 T cell receptor beta chains were sequenced from one sample in a study of sequential checkpoint blockade in melanoma. Here immunoSEQ multiplex PCR was the method, and the copy in TCRdb shows in-frame clones only, minus some. The table shows about 21,000 clones, with 70% to 90% occurring only once. Regarding treatment: randomized to nivolumab then ipilimumab (arm A) or the reverse (arm B). The sequencing here drew on CD8+ T cells sorted from blood (inferred from file names), taken from a patient given nivolumab and ipilimumab in sequence. All receptors come from a human donor with melanoma.

The chain couples TRBV4-1 to TRBJ2-1; 7 nucleotides agree with TRBD1. CDR3 length: 17 amino acids. Germline lookup yields CDR1 MGHRA and CDR2 YSYEKL. The V segment lost 1 base and the J segment 8 bases; nucleotides outside the gene matches: 14. CDR3 sequence (DNA): TGCGCCAGCAGCCAAGTCCCGCAGGGGGTTATGGGGGATGAGCAGTTCTTC. It is translated as CASSQVPQGVMGDEQFF.

V is TRBV5-4 and J is TRBJ2-7; TRBD2 might be the D (7 bases). Germline loops: CDR1 SGHNT, CDR2 YYREEE (reference sequence). The germline V and J ends were trimmed by 0 bases and 9 bases, with 10 bases remaining between them. The CDR3 length is 12 residues. The CDR3 sequence: CASSLVGGGQYF. CDR3 nucleotides: TGTGCCAGCAGCTTGGTGGGAGGGGGGCAGTACTTC. The variable domain in full, with the rest retrieved from reference TRBV5-4 and TRBJ2-7, is ETGVTQSPTHLIKTRGQQVTLRCSSQSGHNTVSWYQQALGQGPQFIFQYYREEENGRGNFPPRFSGLQFPNYSSELNVNALELDDSALYLCASSLVGGGQYFGPGTRLTVT.

The J gene is TRBJ1-2, the V gene TRBV28; 10 bases agree with TRBD1. The CDR3 is made up of 15 amino acids. In germline, CDR1 is MDHEN, CDR2 SYDVKM. J lost 7 bases, V lost 1 base, and 6 bases had no gene match. The CDR3 bases are TGTGCCAGCAGTTTATTTGACAGGGGGCCCGCTGGCTACACCTTC. This codes for CASSLFDRGPAGYTF.

This clone appeared once. The chain uses TRBV7-9 and TRBJ2-7; perhaps TRBD1 as D (6 bases). The V end was cut by 5 bases, the J end by 3 bases, with 11 bases between. Germline V gives CDR1 SEHNR, CDR2 FQNEAQ (reference sequence). This CDR3 has 13 amino acids. In DNA, the CDR3 is TGTGCCAGCAGCGGGACATTACTCTACGAGCAGTACTTC. Its protein is CASSGTLLYEQYF.

The chain combines TRBV11-1 with TRBJ2-1, with D possibly matching TRBD2 (5 bases). CDR1 is SGHAT, CDR2 FQDESV, per germline (reference sequence). The CDR3 consists of 17 residues. Trimming stripped 1 base from V and 4 bases from J, with 17 bases between. CDR3 residues: CASSLGVTAAEYNEQFF. CDR3 coding DNA: TGTGCCAGCAGCTTAGGCGTTACAGCGGCCGAGTACAATGAGCAGTTCTTC.

The chain employs TRBV27 and TRBJ1-4, with D perhaps matching TRBD1 (5 bases). Trimming left V 6 bases short and J 14 bases short, with 16 bases between. The CDR3 length is 12 residues. The germline CDR1 and CDR2 sequences are MNHEY and SMNVEV (reference sequence). The CDR3 here is CASREYGGFLFF. The CDR3 region has the DNA TGTGCCAGCAGAGAGTATGGGGGGTTCCTGTTTTTT.

This clone was detected a few times. The rearrangement uses TRBV4-1 and TRBJ1-6; 9 nucleotides line up with TRBD1. After removal of 3 bases from V and 7 bases from J, the junction contained 10 bases not matched to a gene. The CDR3 loop spans 17 amino acids. The germline CDR1 and CDR2 sequences are MGHRA and YSYEKL. CDR3 nucleotides: TGCGCCAGCAGCCAGGTAATCCAGACAGGGGGAAATTCACCCCTCCACTTT. This gives the protein CASSQVIQTGGNSPLHF.

This clone was picked up a small number of times. V gene TRBV4-3 combines with J gene TRBJ1-2; tentative D call: TRBD1 (5 bases). V was shortened by 1 base and J by 2 bases, with 11 bases between the two germline ends. This CDR3 contains 15 residues. Per germline, CDR1 LGHNA and CDR2 YSLEER. CDR3 residues: CASSQALGGNYGYTF. DNA for the CDR3: TGCGCCAGCAGCCAAGCACTTGGGGGGAACTATGGCTACACCTTC.

The sample holds a few counts of this clone. The rearrangement uses TRBV9 and TRBJ2-5; maybe TRBD2 (6 bases). Per germline, CDR1 SGDLS and CDR2 YYNGEE. The CDR3 covers 14 residues. The V and J ends lost 3 bases and 5 bases respectively, with 14 bases between them. CDR3 bases: TGTGCCAGCAGCGCGCCCGATGGGAGGGAGACCCAGTACTTC. This encodes CASSAPDGRETQYF.

V usage is TRBV27 and J usage is TRBJ2-3; the D gene is possibly TRBD2 (6 bases). Germline lookup yields CDR1 MNHEY and CDR2 SMNVEV (reference sequence). The CDR3 has 16 amino acids. V was trimmed by 2 bases and J by 0 bases, leaving 12 bases between them. As DNA, the CDR3 is TGTGCCAGCAGTTTAGGTTCCGGGACTAGCACAGATACGCAGTATTTT. This sequence encodes CASSLGSGTSTDTQYF.

The chain recombines TRBV25-1 with TRBJ2-3; D is undetermined. The germline CDR1 and CDR2 sequences are MGHDK and SYGVNS. V was trimmed by 5 bases and J by 2 bases, leaving 8 bases between them. The CDR3 contains 13 residues. Here the CDR3 reads CASSPDNTDTQYF. The CDR3 DNA reads TGTGCCAGCAGTCCCGACAACACAGATACGCAGTATTTT.

The V call is TRBV4-1, the J call TRBJ1-5; D call uncertain. Germline-derived CDR1 and CDR2 are MGHRA and YSYEKL. This CDR3 region has 13 residues. Trimming removed 3 bases from V and 2 bases from J, with 5 bases in between. The CDR3 DNA reads TGCGCCAGCAGCCAGTATGGCAATCAGCCCCAGCATTTT. It yields the protein CASSQYGNQPQHF.

This chain links TRBV27 with TRBJ1-5; D might be TRBD1 (5 bases). The CDR3 totals 15 residues. V was trimmed by 10 bases and J by 3 bases, leaving 19 bases between them. CDR1 is MNHEY and CDR2 is SMNVEV in the germline V gene (reference sequence). CDR3 sequence (DNA): TGTGCCACCGCGGACACGCCTGCCCACAATCAGCCCCAGCATTTT. The encoded protein is CATADTPAHNQPQHF.

The chain uses TRBV9 and TRBJ1-2; possible D gene TRBD1, 6 bases. This CDR3 spans 14 amino acids. V dropped 2 bases and J dropped 8 bases, with 16 bases sitting between them. Germline V gene data show CDR1 as SGDLS and CDR2 as YYNGEE. The CDR3 protein is CASSVYREGRGYTF. CDR3 DNA sequence: TGTGCCAGCAGCGTTTACAGGGAGGGACGGGGCTACACCTTC. The entire variable domain, with the rest obtained from reference TRBV9 and TRBJ1-2, is as follows: DSGVTQTPKHLITATGQRVTLRCSPRSGDLSVYWYQQSLDQGLQFLIQYYNGEERAKGNILERFSAQQFPDLHSELNLSSLELGDSALYFCASSVYREGRGYTFGSGTRLTVV.

The chain couples TRBV28 to TRBJ1-1; unclear D gene. This CDR3 region has 15 residues. The germline V gene has CDR1 MDHEN and CDR2 SYDVKM. V lost 5 bases to trimming and J lost 5 bases, with 18 bases between them. CDR3 DNA: TGTGCCAGCAGTCCCCTAAACCTAACAGCTACTGAAGCTTTCTTT. It encodes CASSPLNLTATEAFF.

In its sample, this clone was seen once. The chain has TRBV28 and TRBJ2-3; 12 bases fit TRBD2. CDR3 size: 17 residues. CDR1 MDHEN and CDR2 SYDVKM come from the germline V gene. V lost 6 bases to trimming and J lost 3 bases; unmatched junction nucleotides: 10. CDR3 DNA sequence: TGTGCCAGCAGCTCATTCTTCCTAGCGGGGGGGACAGATACGCAGTATTTT. Its protein product is CASSSFFLAGGTDTQYF.

The chain links TRBV27 to TRBJ1-1; D call uncertain. CDR1 is MNHEY and CDR2 is SMNVEV in the germline V gene (reference sequence). CDR3 length: 14 residues. With 8 bases removed from V and 0 bases from J, the gap between germline ends came to 13 bases. This CDR3 is CASGSGGLNTEAFF. CDR3 DNA: TGTGCCAGCGGGTCCGGCGGGTTGAACACTGAAGCTTTCTTT.

This chain uses TRBV13 with TRBJ1-4, with D possibly TRBD1 on 6 matching bases. V was trimmed by 1 base and J by 7 bases, leaving 13 bases between them. The CDR3 loop spans 15 amino acids. The V gene's germline CDR1 is PRHDT and CDR2 FYEKMQ (reference sequence). The CDR3 spells CASSLVSQGIEKLFF. CDR3 DNA sequence: TGTGCCAGCAGCTTAGTATCACAGGGAATTGAAAAACTGTTTTTT.

V and J are TRBV4-3 and TRBJ2-2; 7 nucleotides line up with TRBD1. Germline CDR1 LGHNA, CDR2 YSLEER. This CDR3 region has 16 residues. V shed 3 bases, J shed 0 bases, and the junction held 4 bases outside the gene matches. The CDR3 nucleotides read TGCGCCAGCAGCCACGGGACAGTGCCGAACACCGGGGAGCTGTTTTTT. Amino acid sequence: CASSHGTVPNTGELFF.

The chain has TRBV27 and TRBJ2-1; D is ambiguous. Germline V lookup: CDR1 MNHEY, CDR2 SMNVEV (reference sequence). CDR3 length equals 14 residues. V lost 3 bases and J 7 bases, leaving 13 bases between the germline ends. The CDR3 spells CASSFLGPGNEQFF. The CDR3 DNA reads as TGTGCCAGCAGTTTCCTTGGTCCCGGGAATGAGCAGTTCTTC.

This clone was observed once. J is TRBJ2-7 and V is TRBV28; D not resolved. CDR3 length: 11 residues. The V gene lost 3 bases and the J gene lost 4 bases, with 4 bases spanning the gap. CDR1 is MDHEN, CDR2 SYDVKM, per germline. The CDR3 DNA sequence: TGTGCCAGCAGTTTCGGGTACGAGCAGTACTTC. This gives the protein CASSFGYEQYF.

The gene calls are TRBV28 and TRBJ2-3, with 8 bases that match TRBD2. V lost 4 bases and J lost 2; bases outside the gene matches: 5. Germline assignment: CDR1 MDHEN and CDR2 SYDVKM. The CDR3 totals 15 residues. The CDR3 here is CASSSELAVTDTQYF. CDR3 DNA sequence: TGTGCCAGCAGTTCAGAACTAGCGGTCACAGATACGCAGTATTTT. The variable domain in full, completed from reference TRBV28 and TRBJ2-3, reads DVKVTQSSRYLVKRTGEKVFLECVQDMDHENMFWYRQDPGLGLRLIYFSYDVKMKEKGDIPEGYSVSREKKERFSLILESASTNQTSMYLCASSSELAVTDTQYFGPGTRLTVL.